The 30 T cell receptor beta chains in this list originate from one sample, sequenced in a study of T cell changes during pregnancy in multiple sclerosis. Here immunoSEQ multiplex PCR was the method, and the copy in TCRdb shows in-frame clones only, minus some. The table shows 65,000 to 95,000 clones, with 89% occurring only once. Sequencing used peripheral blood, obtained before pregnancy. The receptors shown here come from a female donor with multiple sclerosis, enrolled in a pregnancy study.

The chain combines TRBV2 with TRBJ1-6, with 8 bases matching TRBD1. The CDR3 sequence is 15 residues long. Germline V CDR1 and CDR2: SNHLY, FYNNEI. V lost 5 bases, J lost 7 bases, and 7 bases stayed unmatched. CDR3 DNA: TGTGCCAGCAGTTCCGGGACAGGCAGAAATTCACCCCTCCACTTT. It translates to CASSSGTGRNSPLHF.

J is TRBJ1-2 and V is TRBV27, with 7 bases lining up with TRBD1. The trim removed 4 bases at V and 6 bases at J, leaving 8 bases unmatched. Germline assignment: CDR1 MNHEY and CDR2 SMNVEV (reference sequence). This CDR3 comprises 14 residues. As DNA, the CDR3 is TGTGCCAGCAGTTCCGACAGGGAAATGGATGGCTACACCTTC. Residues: CASSSDREMDGYTF.

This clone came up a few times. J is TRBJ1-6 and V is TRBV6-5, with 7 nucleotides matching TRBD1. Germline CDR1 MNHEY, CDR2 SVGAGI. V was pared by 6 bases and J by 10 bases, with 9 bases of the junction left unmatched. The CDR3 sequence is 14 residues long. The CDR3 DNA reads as TGTGCCAGCAGCCTGCGACAGGGTCGGTCACCCCTCCACTTT. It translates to CASSLRQGRSPLHF.

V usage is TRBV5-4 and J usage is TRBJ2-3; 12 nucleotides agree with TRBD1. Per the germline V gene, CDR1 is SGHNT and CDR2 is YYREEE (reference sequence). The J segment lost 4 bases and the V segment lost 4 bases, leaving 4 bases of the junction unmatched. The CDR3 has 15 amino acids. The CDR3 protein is CASSRRDRGPDTQYF. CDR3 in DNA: TGTGCCAGCAGCCGTCGGGACAGGGGGCCAGATACGCAGTATTTT.

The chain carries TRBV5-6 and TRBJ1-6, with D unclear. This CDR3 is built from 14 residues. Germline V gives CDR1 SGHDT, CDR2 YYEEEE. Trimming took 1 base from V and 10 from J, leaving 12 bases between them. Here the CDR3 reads CASSLRSAWSPLHF. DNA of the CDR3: TGTGCCAGCAGCTTGCGGTCTGCCTGGTCACCCCTCCACTTT.

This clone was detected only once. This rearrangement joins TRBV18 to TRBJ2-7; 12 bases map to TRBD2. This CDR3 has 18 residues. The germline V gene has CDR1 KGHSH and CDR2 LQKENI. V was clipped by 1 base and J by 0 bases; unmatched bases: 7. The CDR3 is CASSPQRLAGGSSYEQYF. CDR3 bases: TGTGCCAGCTCACCACAACGGCTAGCGGGGGGGAGCTCCTACGAGCAGTACTTC.

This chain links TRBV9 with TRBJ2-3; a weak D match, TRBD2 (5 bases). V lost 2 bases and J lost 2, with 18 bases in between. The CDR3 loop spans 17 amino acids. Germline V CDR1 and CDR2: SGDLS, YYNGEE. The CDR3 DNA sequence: TGTGCCAGCAGCGTTGAGGGAAGGGCAGCACCCACAGATACGCAGTATTTT. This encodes CASSVEGRAAPTDTQYF.

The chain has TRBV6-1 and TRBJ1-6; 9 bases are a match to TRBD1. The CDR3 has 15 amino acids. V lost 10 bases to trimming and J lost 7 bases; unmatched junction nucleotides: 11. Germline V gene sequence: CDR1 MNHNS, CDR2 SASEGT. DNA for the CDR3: TGTGCCACCTACAGGGGGCCCTCCCCGAATTCACCCCTCCACTTT. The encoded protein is CATYRGPSPNSPLHF.

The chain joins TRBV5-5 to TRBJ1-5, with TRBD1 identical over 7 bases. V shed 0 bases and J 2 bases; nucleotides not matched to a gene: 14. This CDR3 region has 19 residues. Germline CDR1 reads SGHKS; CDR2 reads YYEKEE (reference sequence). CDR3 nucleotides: TGTGCCAGCAGCTTGGGGCCAGGACAGGAGATTTCCGGCAATCAGCCCCAGCATTTT. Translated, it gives CASSLGPGQEISGNQPQHF.

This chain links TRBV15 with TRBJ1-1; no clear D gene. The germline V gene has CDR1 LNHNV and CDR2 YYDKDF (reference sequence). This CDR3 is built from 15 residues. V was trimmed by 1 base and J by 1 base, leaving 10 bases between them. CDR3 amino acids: CATSRVLLRNTEAFF. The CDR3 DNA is TGTGCCACCAGCAGAGTCCTGTTGCGGAACACTGAAGCTTTCTTT.

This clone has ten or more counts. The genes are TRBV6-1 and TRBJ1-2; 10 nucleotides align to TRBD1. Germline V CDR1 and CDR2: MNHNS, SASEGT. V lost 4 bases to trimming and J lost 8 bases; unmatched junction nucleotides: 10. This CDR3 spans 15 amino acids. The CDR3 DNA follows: TGTGCCAGCAGTGCGACAGGGGGCGGCGTAGGGGGCTACACCTTC. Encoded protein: CASSATGGGVGGYTF.

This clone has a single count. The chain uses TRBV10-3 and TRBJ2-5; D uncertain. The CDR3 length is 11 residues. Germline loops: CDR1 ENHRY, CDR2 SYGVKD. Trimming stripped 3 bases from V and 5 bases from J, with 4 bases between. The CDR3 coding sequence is TGTGCCATCAGTGACGAGGAGACCCAGTACTTC. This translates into CAISDEETQYF.

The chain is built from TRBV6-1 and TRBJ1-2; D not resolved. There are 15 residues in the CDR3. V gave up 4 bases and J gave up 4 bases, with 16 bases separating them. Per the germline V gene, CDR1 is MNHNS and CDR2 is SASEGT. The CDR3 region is CASSAPSVGIYGYTF. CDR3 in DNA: TGTGCCAGCAGTGCACCATCGGTTGGTATCTATGGCTACACCTTC.

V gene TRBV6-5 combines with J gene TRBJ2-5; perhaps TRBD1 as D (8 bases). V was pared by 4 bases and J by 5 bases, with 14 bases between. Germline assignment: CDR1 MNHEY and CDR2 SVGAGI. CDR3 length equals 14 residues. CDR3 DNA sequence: TGTGCCAGCAGTTTGACAGGGGAGGGGGAGACCCAGTACTTC. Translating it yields CASSLTGEGETQYF.

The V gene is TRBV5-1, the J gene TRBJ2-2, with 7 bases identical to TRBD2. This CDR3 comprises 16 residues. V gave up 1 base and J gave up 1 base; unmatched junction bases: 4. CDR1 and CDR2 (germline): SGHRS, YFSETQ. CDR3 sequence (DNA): TGCGCCAGCAGCTTGATGGTAGCGGGGAACACCGGGGAGCTGTTTTTT. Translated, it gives CASSLMVAGNTGELFF.

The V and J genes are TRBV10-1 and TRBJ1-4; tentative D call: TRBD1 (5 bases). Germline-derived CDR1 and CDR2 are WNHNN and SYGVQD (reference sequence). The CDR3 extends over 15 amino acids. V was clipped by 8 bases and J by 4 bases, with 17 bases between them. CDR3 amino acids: CASSAFTGFNEKLFF. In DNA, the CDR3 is TGCGCCAGCTCCGCGTTTACAGGATTTAATGAAAAACTGTTTTTT.

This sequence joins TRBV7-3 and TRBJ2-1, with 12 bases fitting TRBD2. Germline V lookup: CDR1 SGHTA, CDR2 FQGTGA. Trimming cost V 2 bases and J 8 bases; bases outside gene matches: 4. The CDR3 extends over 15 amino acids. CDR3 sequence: CASSLLAGGPYEQFF. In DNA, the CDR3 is TGTGCCAGCAGCTTACTAGCGGGGGGGCCCTATGAGCAGTTCTTC.

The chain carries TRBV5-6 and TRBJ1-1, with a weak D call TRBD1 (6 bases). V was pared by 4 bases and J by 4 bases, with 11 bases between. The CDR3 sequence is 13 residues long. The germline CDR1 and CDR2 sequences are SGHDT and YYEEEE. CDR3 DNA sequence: TGTGCCAGCAGCAGTACAGGGTTCACTGAAGCTTTCTTT. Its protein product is CASSSTGFTEAFF. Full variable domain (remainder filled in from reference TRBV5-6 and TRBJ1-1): DAGVTQSPTHLIKTRGQQVTLRCSPKSGHDTVSWYQQALGQGPQFIFQYYEEEERQRGNFPDRFSGHQFPNYSSELNVNALLLGDSALYLCASSSTGFTEAFFGQGTRLTVV.

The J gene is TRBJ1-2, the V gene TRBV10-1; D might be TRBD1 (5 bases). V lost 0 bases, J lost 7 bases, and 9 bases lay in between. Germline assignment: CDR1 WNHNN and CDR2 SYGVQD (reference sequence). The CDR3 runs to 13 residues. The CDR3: CASSESGHSGYTF. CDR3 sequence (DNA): TGCGCCAGCAGTGAGTCCGGACACAGTGGCTACACCTTC.

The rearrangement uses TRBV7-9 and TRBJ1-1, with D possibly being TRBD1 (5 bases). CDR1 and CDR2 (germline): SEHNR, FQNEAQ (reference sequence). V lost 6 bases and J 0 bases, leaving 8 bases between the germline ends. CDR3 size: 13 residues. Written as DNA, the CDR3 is TGTGCCAGCAGTTTACAGGTGAACACTGAAGCTTTCTTT. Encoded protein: CASSLQVNTEAFF. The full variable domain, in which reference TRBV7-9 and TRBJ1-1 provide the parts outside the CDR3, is DTGVSQNPRHKITKRGQNVTFRCDPISEHNRLYWYRQTLGQGPEFLTYFQNEAQLEKSRLLSDRFSAERPKGSFSTLEIQRTEQGDSAMYLCASSLQVNTEAFFGQGTRLTVV.

The CDR3 protein is CASSIVSYSNQPQHF. The CDR3 nucleotides read TGTGCCAGTAGTATAGTTAGTTATAGCAATCAGCCCCAGCATTTT. The chain joins TRBV19 to TRBJ1-5; D ambiguous. The CDR3 runs to 15 residues. The ends were cut back, 1 base at V and 0 bases at J, with 7 bases in the middle. CDR1 is LNHDA and CDR2 is SQIVND in the germline V gene (reference sequence).

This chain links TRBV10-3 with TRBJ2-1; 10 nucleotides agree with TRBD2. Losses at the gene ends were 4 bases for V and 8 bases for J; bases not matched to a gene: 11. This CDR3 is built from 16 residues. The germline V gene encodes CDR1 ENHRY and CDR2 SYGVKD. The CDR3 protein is CAISGGTSASVDEQFF. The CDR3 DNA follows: TGTGCCATCAGTGGGGGGACTAGCGCCTCTGTGGATGAGCAGTTCTTC.

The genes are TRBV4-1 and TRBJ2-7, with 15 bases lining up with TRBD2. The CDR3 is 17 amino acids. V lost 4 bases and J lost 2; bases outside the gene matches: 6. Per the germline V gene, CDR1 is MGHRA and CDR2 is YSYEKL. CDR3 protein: CASSLLGTSGGTYEQYF. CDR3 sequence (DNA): TGCGCCAGCAGCCTTCTGGGGACTAGCGGGGGGACCTACGAGCAGTACTTC.

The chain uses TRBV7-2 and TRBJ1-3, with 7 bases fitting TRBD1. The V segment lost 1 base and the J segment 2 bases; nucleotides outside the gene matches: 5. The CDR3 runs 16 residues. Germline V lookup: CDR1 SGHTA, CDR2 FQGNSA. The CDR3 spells CASSLEGTVPGNTIYF. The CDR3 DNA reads TGTGCCAGCAGCTTAGAGGGGACAGTGCCTGGAAACACCATATATTTT.

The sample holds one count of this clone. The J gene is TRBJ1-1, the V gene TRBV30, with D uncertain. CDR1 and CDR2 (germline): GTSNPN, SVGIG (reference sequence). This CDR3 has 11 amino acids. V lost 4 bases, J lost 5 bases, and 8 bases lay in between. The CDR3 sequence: CAWTFGTEAFF. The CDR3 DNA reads TGTGCCTGGACCTTCGGGACTGAAGCTTTCTTT.

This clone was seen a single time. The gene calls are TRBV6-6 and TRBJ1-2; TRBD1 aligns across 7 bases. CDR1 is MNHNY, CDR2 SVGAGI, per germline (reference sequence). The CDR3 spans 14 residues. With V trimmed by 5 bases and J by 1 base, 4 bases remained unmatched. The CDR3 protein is CASSGQVVNYGYTF. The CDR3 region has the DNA TGTGCCAGCAGTGGACAGGTAGTTAACTATGGCTACACCTTC.

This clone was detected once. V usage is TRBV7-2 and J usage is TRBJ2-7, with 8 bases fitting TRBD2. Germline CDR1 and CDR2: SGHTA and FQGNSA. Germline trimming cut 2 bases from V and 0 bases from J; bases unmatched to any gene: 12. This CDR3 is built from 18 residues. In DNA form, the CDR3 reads TGTGCCAGCAGCTTAAGGGGGTTGTCCGCGGGGGGCTCCTACGAGCAGTACTTC. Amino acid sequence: CASSLRGLSAGGSYEQYF. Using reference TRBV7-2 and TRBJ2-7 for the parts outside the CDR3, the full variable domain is GAGVSQSPSNKVTEKGKDVELRCDPISGHTALYWYRQSLGQGLEFLIYFQGNSAPDKSGLPSDRFSAERTGGSVSTLTIQRTQQEDSAVYLCASSLRGLSAGGSYEQYFGPGTRLTVT.

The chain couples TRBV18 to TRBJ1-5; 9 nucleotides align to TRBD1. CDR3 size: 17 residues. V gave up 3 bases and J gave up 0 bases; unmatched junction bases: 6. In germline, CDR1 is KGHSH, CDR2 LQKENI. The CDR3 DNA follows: TGTGCCAGCTCACCTGGACAGGGGACCCCTAGCAATCAGCCCCAGCATTTT. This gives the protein CASSPGQGTPSNQPQHF.

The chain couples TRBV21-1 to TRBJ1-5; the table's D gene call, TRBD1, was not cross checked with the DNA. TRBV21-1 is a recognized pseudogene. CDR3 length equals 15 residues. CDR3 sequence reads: CASSKGTGSNQPQHF. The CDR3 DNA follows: TGTGCCAGCAGCAAGGGGACAGGGAGCAATCAGCCCCAGCATTTT.

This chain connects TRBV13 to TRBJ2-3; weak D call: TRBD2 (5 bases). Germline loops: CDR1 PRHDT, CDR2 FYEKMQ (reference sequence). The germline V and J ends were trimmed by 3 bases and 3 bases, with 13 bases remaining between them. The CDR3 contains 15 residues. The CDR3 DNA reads TGTGCCAGCAGCTTGGAGGCGATGGGGACAGATACGCAGTATTTT. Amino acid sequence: CASSLEAMGTDTQYF.